Shown below are 19 T cell receptor beta chains from a single sample sequenced in a study of T cell repertoires in cytomegalovirus infection. These receptors' antigens are unknown. TCRdb re-analysed the reads in MiXCR, keeping a single row per CDR3 protein. The sample has 900,000 to 950,000 distinct CDR3 sequences, approximately 31% seen once. Sequenced material: cultured CD8+ T cells from PBMCs, taken from culture after CMV antigen stimulation. The source of these receptors is a human donor in good health (CMV status not recorded). Some clones in this sample may be carry-over from other donors' samples.

J is TRBJ2-7 and V is TRBV15, with D perhaps matching TRBD1 or TRBD2 (5 bases each). Trimming cost V 5 bases and J 3 bases, with 14 bases left between them. The CDR3 runs to 14 residues. The V gene's germline CDR1 is LNHNV and CDR2 YYDKDF (reference sequence). CDR3: CATSEGQGGYEQYF. The DNA for the CDR3 is TGTGCCACCAGCGAGGGGCAGGGCGGCTACGAGCAGTACTTC. Full variable domain (rest looked up from reference TRBV15 and TRBJ2-7): DAMVIQNPRYQVTQFGKPVTLSCSQTLNHNVMYWYQQKSSQAPKLLFHYYDKDFNNEADTPDNFQSRRPNTSFCFLDIRSPGLGDTAMYLCATSEGQGGYEQYFGPGTRLTVT.

This clonotype was seen only a few times. This chain links TRBV27 with TRBJ1-3, with D unclear. Germline V CDR1 and CDR2: MNHEY, SMNVEV (reference sequence). The CDR3 has 16 amino acids. Trimming left V 7 bases short and J 0 bases short, with 16 bases between. As DNA, the CDR3 is TGTGCCAGCAACCCCCCCCGGCACCGCTCTGGAAACACCATATATTTT. Protein: CASNPPRHRSGNTIYF.

This rearrangement joins TRBV24-1 to TRBJ1-3, with TRBD1 matching 9 bases. V dropped 4 bases and J dropped 2; count of bases not matched to a gene: 2. This CDR3 has 15 residues. Looked up from germline, CDR1 is KGHDR and CDR2 is SFDVKD. CDR3 sequence (DNA): TGTGCCACCAGTGAAGGGACAGGGCCTGGAAACACCATATATTTT. Its protein product is CATSEGTGPGNTIYF.

V usage is TRBV6-1 and J usage is TRBJ2-7, with TRBD2 matching 11 bases. V shed 6 bases, J shed 2 bases, and the junction held 6 bases outside the gene matches. The CDR3 is 15 amino acids. Germline-derived CDR1 and CDR2 are MNHNS and SASEGT. The CDR3 reads CASSLSSGGTYEQYF. The CDR3 coding sequence is TGTGCCAGCAGCCTTTCTAGCGGGGGGACCTACGAGCAGTACTTC.

This sequence joins TRBV10-3 and TRBJ1-1; TRBD1 matches 7 bases. Per the germline V gene, CDR1 is ENHRY and CDR2 is SYGVKD. The CDR3 loop spans 14 amino acids. V trimming: 2 bases; J trimming: 3 bases; junction bases outside the gene matches: 3. The CDR3 reads CAISEEGADTEAFF. CDR3 DNA: TGTGCCATCAGTGAGGAGGGGGCTGACACTGAAGCTTTCTTT.

This clonotype was recorded a few times. V and J are TRBV4-3 and TRBJ1-6, with D possibly matching TRBD1 (5 bases). The CDR3 is 16 amino acids. Germline V gives CDR1 LGHNA, CDR2 YSLEER. With 3 bases removed from V and 3 bases from J, the gap between germline ends came to 12 bases. CDR3 loop: CASSHLRDGYNSPLHF. The CDR3 DNA is TGCGCCAGCAGCCACCTCCGGGACGGCTATAATTCACCCCTCCACTTT.

The chain uses TRBV6-1 and TRBJ1-6; D unclear. Germline V gene sequence: CDR1 MNHNS, CDR2 SASEGT. V lost 1 base and J 10 bases, leaving 17 bases between the germline ends. This CDR3 has 16 amino acids. CDR3 nucleotides: TGTGCCAGCAGTGAAGGGGCCTACCGGGGTGGGTCACCCCTCCACTTT. Translated, it gives CASSEGAYRGGSPLHF.

The chain links TRBV18 to TRBJ2-5; D unclear. The V gene lost 0 bases and the J gene lost 0 bases, with 8 bases spanning the gap. This CDR3 is built from 15 residues. CDR1 KGHSH and CDR2 LQKENI come from the germline V gene. CDR3 sequence: CASSPPFEYQETQYF. DNA for the CDR3: TGTGCCAGCTCACCACCTTTTGAGTACCAAGAGACCCAGTACTTC. The full variable domain, with the rest looked up from reference TRBV18 and TRBJ2-5, is NAGVMQNPRHLVRRRGQEARLRCSPMKGHSHVYWYRQLPEEGLKFMVYLQKENIIDESGMPKERFSAEFPKEGPSILRIQQVVRGDSAAYFCASSPPFEYQETQYFGPGTRLLVL.

V is TRBV11-1 and J is TRBJ1-5, with a weak D call TRBD1 (5 bases). CDR3 length: 15 residues. The V and J ends lost 2 bases and 5 bases respectively, with 13 bases between them. Germline CDR1 reads SGHAT; CDR2 reads FQDESV (reference sequence). The CDR3 coding sequence is TGTGCCAGCAGCTTACTAGGGGCCTCCGATCAGCCCCAGCATTTT. Protein: CASSLLGASDQPQHF.

A remark on this clonotype: A much larger clone differs by one base, so this may be a read error. The chain couples TRBV11-2 to TRBJ2-3, with TRBD2 matching 13 bases. J was trimmed by 4 bases and V by 0 bases; bases with no gene match: 1. Germline CDR1 reads SGHAT; CDR2 reads FQNNGV. There are 16 residues in the CDR3. The CDR3 sequence: CASSLELAGGADTQYF. CDR3 bases: TGTGCCAGCAGCTTAGAACTAGCGGGGGGGGCAGATACGCAGTATTTT. The entire variable domain, with the rest obtained from reference TRBV11-2 and TRBJ2-3, is as follows: EAGVAQSPRYKIIEKRQSVAFWCNPISGHATLYWYQQILGQGPKLLIQFQNNGVVDDSQLPKDRFSAERLKGVDSTLKIQPAKLEDSAVYLCASSLELAGGADTQYFGPGTRLTVL.

In its sample, this clonotype was seen many times. The chain is built from TRBV7-6 and TRBJ2-1; D is undetermined. The germline V gene encodes CDR1 SGHVS and CDR2 FNYEAQ. V dropped 4 bases and J dropped 0 bases, with 7 bases sitting between them. The length of the CDR3 is 14 residues. CDR3 DNA: TGTGCCAGCAGCTACACTTCCTCCTACAATGAGCAGTTCTTC. The encoded protein is CASSYTSSYNEQFF.

This clonotype has ten or more counts. V and J are TRBV7-2 and TRBJ2-7; D gene ambiguous. V dropped 1 base and J dropped 2 bases, with 12 bases sitting between them. Germline V gives CDR1 SGHTA, CDR2 FQGNSA. This CDR3 spans 15 amino acids. The CDR3 region is CASSLVRGPPYEQYV. The DNA for the CDR3 is TGTGCCAGCAGCTTAGTACGTGGCCCCCCCTACGAGCAGTACGTC.

There are a few counts of this clonotype. J is TRBJ1-5 and V is TRBV6-5; no clear D gene. Germline lookup yields CDR1 MNHEY and CDR2 SVGAGI. The CDR3 spans 15 residues. The V end lost 2 bases, the J end lost 6 bases, and 14 bases lay between the germline ends. The CDR3 DNA reads as TGTGCCAGCAGTTACGCTCCACCTTTCAGTCAGCCCCAGCATTTT. Its protein is CASSYAPPFSQPQHF.

In regard to this clonotype: Being one base from a much bigger clone, this may be a read error. The chain recombines TRBV20-1 with TRBJ1-5, with D maybe TRBD1 (6 bases). The CDR3 loop spans 16 amino acids. Trimming shortened V by 3 bases and J by 3 bases, and 18 bases separated the two germline ends. Germline V lookup: CDR1 DFQATT, CDR2 SNEGSKA (reference sequence). The CDR3: CSASWTARGDNQPQHF. The CDR3 bases are TGCAGTGCTAGTTGGACAGCCCGTGGGGACAATCAGCCCCAGCATTTT.

In this sample, this clonotype turned up a few times. The chain is built from TRBV4-1 and TRBJ1-1, with 7 positions matching TRBD1. J was trimmed by 5 bases and V by 4 bases; bases with no gene match: 10. The length of the CDR3 is 15 residues. Germline assignment: CDR1 MGHRA and CDR2 YSYEKL. This CDR3 is CASSRETGSRTEAFF. The CDR3 coding sequence is TGCGCCAGCAGCCGAGAGACAGGGAGTAGGACTGAAGCTTTCTTT.

The chain couples TRBV6-5 to TRBJ2-1; the match to TRBD2 covers 11 bases. CDR3 length equals 15 residues. V gave up 6 bases and J gave up 10 bases; unmatched junction bases: 11. The germline V gene encodes CDR1 MNHEY and CDR2 SVGAGI. This CDR3 is CASRAGTSGEGEQFF. The CDR3, as DNA: TGTGCCAGCAGAGCCGGGACTAGCGGCGAGGGAGAGCAGTTCTTC.

This clonotype showed up just a few times. The chain joins TRBV6-8 to TRBJ2-5; 7 bases map to TRBD1. The CDR3 is 15 residues long. After removal of 3 bases from V and 2 bases from J, the junction contained 6 bases not matched to a gene. Germline CDR1 MNHGY, CDR2 SAAAGT. The CDR3 DNA reads as TGTGCCAGCAGTTATAGACAGGGAAGGCAAGAGACCCAGTACTTC. Residues: CASSYRQGRQETQYF.

The J gene is TRBJ1-2, the V gene TRBV14; perhaps TRBD1 as D (6 bases). Trimming removed 4 bases from V and 4 bases from J, with 16 bases in between. The germline gives CDR1 SGHDN, CDR2 FVKESK. The CDR3 has 15 amino acids. CDR3 region: CASSPADRSLYGYTF. The DNA of the CDR3 is TGTGCCAGCAGCCCCGCGGACAGAAGCCTCTATGGCTACACCTTC.

In this sample, this clonotype turned up once. V gene TRBV12-3 or TRBV12-4 combines with J gene TRBJ2-7; 10 bases map to TRBD1. The CDR3 runs to 14 residues. Trimming removed 5 bases from V and 5 bases from J; junction bases left unmatched: 6. In nucleotides, the CDR3 is TGTGCCAGCAGTACCTGGACAGGGGGACACGAGCAGTACTTC. This translates into CASSTWTGGHEQYF.